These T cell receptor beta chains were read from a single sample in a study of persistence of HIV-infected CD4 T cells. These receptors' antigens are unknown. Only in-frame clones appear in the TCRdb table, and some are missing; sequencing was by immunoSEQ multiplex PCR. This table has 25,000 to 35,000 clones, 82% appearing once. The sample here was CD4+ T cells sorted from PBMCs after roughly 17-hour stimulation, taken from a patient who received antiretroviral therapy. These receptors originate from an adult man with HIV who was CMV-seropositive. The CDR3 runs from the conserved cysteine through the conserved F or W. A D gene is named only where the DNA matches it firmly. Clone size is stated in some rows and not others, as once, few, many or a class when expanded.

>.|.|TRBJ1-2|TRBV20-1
CSAEPGFGYTF
TGCAGTGCGGAGCCAGGATTTGGCTACACCTTC
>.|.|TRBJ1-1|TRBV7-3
CASSLLGPGQGAFF
TGTGCCAGCAGCTTATTGGGCCCGGGGCAGGGAGCTTTCTTT
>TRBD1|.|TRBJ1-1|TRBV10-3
CAISRQGGDQAFF
TGTGCCATCAGTCGCCAGGGGGGGGATCAAGCTTTCTTT
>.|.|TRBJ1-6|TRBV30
CAWIGQLNSPLHF
TGTGCCTGGATCGGACAGCTAAATTCACCCCTCCACTTT
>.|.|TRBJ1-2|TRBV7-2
CASSFQGSPNYGYTF
TGTGCCAGCAGCTTCCAGGGGTCCCCTAACTATGGCTACACCTTC
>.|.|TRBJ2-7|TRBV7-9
CASSFEAYEQYF
TGTGCCAGCAGCTTTGAAGCCTACGAGCAGTACTTC
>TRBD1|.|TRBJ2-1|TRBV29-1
CSVGQGPGFEQFF
TGCAGCGTCGGACAGGGCCCGGGGTTTGAGCAGTTCTTC
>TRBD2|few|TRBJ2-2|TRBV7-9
CASSSSGGYTGELFF
TGTGCCAGCAGTAGTAGCGGGGGGTACACCGGGGAGCTGTTTTTT
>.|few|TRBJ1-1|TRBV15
CATSREVQGSEAFF
TGTGCCACCAGCAGAGAGGTCCAGGGGTCTGAAGCTTTCTTT
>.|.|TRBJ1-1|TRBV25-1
CASSESGSVSPEAFF
TGTGCCAGCAGTGAATCCGGCAGCGTAAGCCCTGAAGCTTTCTTT
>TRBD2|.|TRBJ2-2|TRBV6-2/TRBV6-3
CASSYGLAGTGELFF
TGTGCCAGCAGTTATGGACTAGCGGGTACCGGGGAGCTGTTTTTT
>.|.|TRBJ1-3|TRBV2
CASKRDGTMNAGNTIYF
TGTGCCAGCAAACGGGATGGGACGATGAACGCTGGAAACACCATATATTTT
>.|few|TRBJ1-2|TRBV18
CASSPPTSDRLYGYTF
TGTGCCAGCTCACCACCGACTTCCGACAGGCTTTATGGCTACACCTTC
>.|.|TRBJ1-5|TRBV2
CASSDLGSANQPQHF
TGTGCCAGCAGTGATTTGGGGTCGGCGAATCAGCCCCAGCATTTT
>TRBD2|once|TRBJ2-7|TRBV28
CASTLLAGVGEQYF
TGTGCCAGCACCCTACTAGCGGGGGTCGGCGAGCAGTACTTC
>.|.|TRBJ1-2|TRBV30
CAWSPRWANYGYTF
TGTGCCTGGAGTCCACGGTGGGCAAACTATGGCTACACCTTC
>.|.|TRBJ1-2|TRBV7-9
CASSLAVILSTPDYTF
TGTGCCAGCAGCTTAGCTGTTATACTTTCAACCCCAGACTACACCTTC
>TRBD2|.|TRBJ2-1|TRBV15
CATSTRTSNEQFF
TGTGCCACCAGCACCCGGACTAGCAATGAGCAGTTCTTC
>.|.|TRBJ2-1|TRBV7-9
CASSLAGDNEQFF
TGTGCCAGCAGCTTAGCAGGGGACAATGAGCAGTTCTTC
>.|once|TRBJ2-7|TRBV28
CASSLSGSVYEQYF
TGTGCCAGCAGTTTATCTGGGAGCGTTTACGAGCAGTACTTC
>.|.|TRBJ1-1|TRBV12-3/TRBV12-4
CASRRTANTEAFF
TGTGCCAGCAGGCGGACAGCGAACACTGAAGCTTTCTTT
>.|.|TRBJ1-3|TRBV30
CAVYNGHHGNTIYF
TGTGCCGTCTATAACGGACATCATGGAAACACCATATATTTT
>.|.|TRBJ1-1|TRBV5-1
CASSLGARMDEAFF
TGCGCCAGCAGCTTGGGGGCGAGGATGGATGAAGCTTTCTTT
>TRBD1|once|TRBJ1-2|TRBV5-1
CASSLGRGHQDYGYTF
TGCGCCAGCAGCTTGGGCAGGGGGCACCAAGACTATGGCTACACCTTC
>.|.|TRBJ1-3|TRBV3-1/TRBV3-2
CASSQRQLIFSGNTIYF
TGTGCCAGCAGCCAGAGACAGTTGATTTTCTCTGGAAACACCATATATTTT
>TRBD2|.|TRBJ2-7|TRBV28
CASSVDLEASGGLYF
TGTGCCAGCAGTGTTGATCTGGAAGCTAGCGGGGGGCTGTACTTC
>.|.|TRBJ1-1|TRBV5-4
CASSSLGNTEAFF
TGTGCCAGCAGCTCCCTGGGGAACACTGAAGCTTTCTTT
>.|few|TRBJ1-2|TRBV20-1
CSAGGGYGYTF
TGCAGTGCTGGAGGGGGCTATGGCTACACCTTC
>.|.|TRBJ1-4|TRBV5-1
CASSLGDTVVEKLFF
TGCGCCAGCAGCTTAGGGGACACCGTTGTTGAAAAACTGTTTTTT
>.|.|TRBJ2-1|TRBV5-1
CASSLRVGVWNEQFF
TGCGCCAGCAGCTTGAGGGTTGGAGTGTGGAATGAGCAGTTCTTC
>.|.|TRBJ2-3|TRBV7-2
CASSLAAGQVGDTQYF
TGTGCCAGCAGCTTAGCCGCGGGGCAGGTAGGAGATACGCAGTATTTT
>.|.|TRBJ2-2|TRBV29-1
CSAKRQGGTGELFF
TGCAGCGCAAAAAGACAGGGAGGGACCGGGGAGCTGTTTTTT
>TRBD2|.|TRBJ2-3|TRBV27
CASSLSKRGGSRTDTQYF
TGTGCCAGCAGTTTATCGAAACGGGGGGGCTCCCGCACAGATACGCAGTATTTT
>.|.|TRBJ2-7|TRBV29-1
CSVEYPPYEQYF
TGCAGCGTTGAATATCCCCCCTACGAGCAGTACTTC
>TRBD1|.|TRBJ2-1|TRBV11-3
CASSLTGIGEQFF
TGTGCCAGCAGCCTGACAGGGATTGGCGAGCAGTTCTTC
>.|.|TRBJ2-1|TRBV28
CASSFGSYNEQFF
TGTGCCAGCAGTTTCGGCTCCTACAATGAGCAGTTCTTC
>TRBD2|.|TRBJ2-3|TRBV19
CASSPLAGAWSGDTQYF
TGTGCCAGTAGTCCCCTAGCGGGGGCTTGGTCTGGAGATACGCAGTATTTT
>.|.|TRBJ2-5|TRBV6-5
CASSYAAQETQYF
TGTGCCAGCAGTTACGCGGCCCAAGAGACCCAGTACTTC
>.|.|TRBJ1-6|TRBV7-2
CASSLILSANSPLHF
TGTGCCAGCAGCTTAATCCTTTCGGCAAATTCACCCCTCCACTTT
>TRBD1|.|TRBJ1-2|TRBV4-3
CASSQEVGTGSPNNYGYTF
TGCGCCAGCAGCCAAGAGGTCGGGACAGGTTCCCCCAATAACTATGGCTACACCTTC
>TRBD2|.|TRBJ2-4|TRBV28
CASSLGRVKNIQYF
TGTGCCAGCAGTCTCGGGAGGGTCAAAAACATTCAGTACTTC
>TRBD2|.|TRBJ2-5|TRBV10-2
CASSEQAGASETQYF
TGCGCCAGCAGTGAGCAAGCGGGGGCCTCCGAGACCCAGTACTTC
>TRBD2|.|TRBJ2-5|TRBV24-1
CATSDPRGGERETQYF
TGTGCCACCAGTGATCCCCGGGGGGGCGAAAGAGAGACCCAGTACTTC
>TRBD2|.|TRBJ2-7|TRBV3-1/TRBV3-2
CASSQDRLGLAGGHRQQYF
TGTGCCAGCAGCCAAGACCGACTAGGACTAGCGGGGGGCCACCGGCAGCAGTACTTC
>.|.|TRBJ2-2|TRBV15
CATSRDRVYGELFF
TGTGCCACCAGCAGAGATCGGGTTTACGGGGAGCTGTTTTTT
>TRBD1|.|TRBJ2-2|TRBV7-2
CASSLTGKPTGELFF
TGTGCCAGCAGCTTGACAGGGAAACCAACCGGGGAGCTGTTTTTT